This record concerns one T cell receptor (beta chain) sequence. Antigen specificity is unknown. The data originate from a study of shared clonotypes between healthy human individuals. Overall study: For every donor, three CD4 naive, three CD4 memory, two CD8 naive and one CD8 memory plates were used. Findings and limits, study-wide: An expected dependence of interdonor clonotype sharing on sequencing depth was noted.

A split of CD4+ cells into CD45RA+ naive and CD45RA-negative memory subsets was performed. Deep-level settings were used for running the assay. Sequenced by immunoSEQ multiplex PCR; TCRdb stores in-frame clones only, minus some. The sample comprises approximately 740,000 clones, about 74% of which are singletons, and approximately 1.7% rests with the top ten. The CDR3 is made up of 19 amino acids. The chain links TRBV21-1 to TRBJ2-7; the table calls TRBD2, which could not be checked here. TRBV21-1 is described as a pseudogene. The material sequenced was memory CD4+ T cells sorted from blood. Specified subset: CD45RA-negative fraction. This sequence originates from a woman aged 30 to 39 in good health. The CDR3 loop is CASSIHLEGVGLDSYEQYF. CDR3 sequence (DNA): TGTGCCAGCAGCATACACCTAGAAGGGGTAGGACTAGACTCGTACGAGCAGTACTTC.